Presented here are 7 T cell receptor beta chains from one specimen sequenced in a study of Ad26.COV2.S vaccination and SARS-CoV-2 variants. Indicated treatment: some 20 received Ad26.COV2.S at low or high dose, single or two shots; several received placebo; per-sample allocation not given. After the first vaccine or placebo injection, samples were drawn on day 63. The method was immunoSEQ multiplex PCR; TCRdb's version includes in-frame clones alone and lacks a portion of them. This table holds roughly 450,000 clones, approximately 92% found once. The sequencing here drew on peripheral blood, taken in a trial of Ad26.COV2.S vaccine versus placebo. These receptors all stem from a person aged 18-60 years who received the Ad26.COV2.S COVID-19 vaccine or a placebo.

V is TRBV4-3 and J is TRBJ1-1, with 11 bases aligning to TRBD1. CDR1 is LGHNA and CDR2 is YSLEER in the germline V gene. V was pared by 3 bases and J by 5 bases, with 5 bases of the junction left unmatched. The CDR3 consists of 15 residues. The CDR3 is CASSHPGQGVTEAFF. DNA of the CDR3: TGCGCCAGCAGCCACCCGGGACAGGGGGTTACTGAAGCTTTCTTT.

The rearrangement uses TRBV5-1 and TRBJ1-1; D ambiguous. The V gene lost 4 bases and the J gene lost 2 bases, with 12 bases spanning the gap. The CDR3 has 14 residues. Germline V gene data show CDR1 as SGHRS and CDR2 as YFSETQ. CDR3 in DNA: TGCGCCAGCAGCCAGAGGGCCCCCAACACTGAAGCTTTCTTT. Translated: CASSQRAPNTEAFF.

The chain combines TRBV6-2 or TRBV6-3 with TRBJ1-5; D gene uncertain. Germline V lookup: CDR1 MNHEY, CDR2 SVGEGT. This CDR3 spans 13 amino acids. Trimming cost V 5 bases and J 4 bases, with 9 bases left between them. In DNA form, the CDR3 reads TGTGCCAGCAGTCTCTCCCATAATCAGCCCCAGCATTTT. This translates into CASSLSHNQPQHF.

The J gene is TRBJ2-5, the V gene TRBV7-2; 15 nucleotides align to TRBD2. Germline trimming cut 4 bases from V and 7 bases from J; bases unmatched to any gene: 1. CDR1 is SGHTA and CDR2 is FQGNSA in the germline V gene. The CDR3 contains 14 residues. The CDR3 DNA reads as TGTGCCAGCAGCTCGGGACTAGCGGGAGGGACCCAGTACTTC. Translated: CASSSGLAGGTQYF.

The chain uses TRBV6-2 or TRBV6-3 and TRBJ2-1; 9 bases line up with TRBD2. J gave up 7 bases and V 2 bases, and 9 bases lay outside the gene matches. The CDR3 is 16 residues long. Germline V gives CDR1 MNHEY, CDR2 SVGEGT. CDR3 protein: CASSYSGGRANNEQFF. As DNA, the CDR3 is TGTGCCAGCAGTTACAGTGGCGGGAGGGCCAATAATGAGCAGTTCTTC.

The chain has TRBV19 and TRBJ2-3; D gene uncertain. Trimming shortened V by 3 bases and J by 0 bases, and 10 bases separated the two germline ends. This CDR3 spans 15 amino acids. Germline V gives CDR1 LNHDA, CDR2 SQIVND (reference sequence). CDR3 loop: CASSISDPSTDTQYF. The CDR3 DNA follows: TGTGCCAGTAGTATTTCGGACCCAAGCACAGATACGCAGTATTTT.

The V gene is TRBV10-3, the J gene TRBJ1-5, with D unclear. Trimming removed 6 bases at V and 2 bases at J, with 14 bases between. CDR3 size: 15 residues. Germline CDR1 reads ENHRY; CDR2 reads SYGVKD. CDR3 residues: CAIRTAGSGNQPQHF. Here the CDR3 DNA reads TGTGCCATCAGAACCGCTGGGAGCGGCAATCAGCCCCAGCATTTT.